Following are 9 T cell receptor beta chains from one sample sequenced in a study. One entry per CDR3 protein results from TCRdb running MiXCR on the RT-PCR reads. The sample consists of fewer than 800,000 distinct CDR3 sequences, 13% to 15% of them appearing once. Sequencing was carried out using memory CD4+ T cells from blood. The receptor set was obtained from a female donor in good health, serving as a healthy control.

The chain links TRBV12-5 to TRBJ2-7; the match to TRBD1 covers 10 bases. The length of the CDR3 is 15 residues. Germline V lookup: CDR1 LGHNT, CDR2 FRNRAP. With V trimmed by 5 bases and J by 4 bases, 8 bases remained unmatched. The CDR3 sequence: CASGLGTGENYEQYF. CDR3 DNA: TGTGCTAGTGGTCTTGGGACAGGGGAGAATTACGAGCAGTACTTC.

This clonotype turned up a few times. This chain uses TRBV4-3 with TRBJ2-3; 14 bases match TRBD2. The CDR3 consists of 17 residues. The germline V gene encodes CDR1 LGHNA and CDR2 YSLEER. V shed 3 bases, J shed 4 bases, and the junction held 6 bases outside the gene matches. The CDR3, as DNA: TGCGCCAGCAGCCAGACCTCGGGACTAGCGGGAGCAGATACGCAGTATTTT. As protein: CASSQTSGLAGADTQYF.

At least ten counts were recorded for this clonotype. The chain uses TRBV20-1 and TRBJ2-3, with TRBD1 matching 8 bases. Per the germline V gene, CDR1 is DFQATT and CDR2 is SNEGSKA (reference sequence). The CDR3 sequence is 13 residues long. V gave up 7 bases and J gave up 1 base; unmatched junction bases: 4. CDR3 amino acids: CSVQTGGTDTQYF. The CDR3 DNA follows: TGCAGTGTTCAGACAGGGGGCACAGATACGCAGTATTTT.

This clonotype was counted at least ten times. CDR3 DNA: TGTGCCATCAGTGATGGGACTAAGGGCGCATCAGATACGCAGTATTTT. It is translated as CAISDGTKGASDTQYF. The chain links TRBV10-3 to TRBJ2-3, with 7 bases fitting TRBD2. Unmatched junction bases numbered 10, after V lost 3 bases and J lost 4 bases. Germline V gene sequence: CDR1 ENHRY, CDR2 SYGVKD. The CDR3 is made up of 16 amino acids.

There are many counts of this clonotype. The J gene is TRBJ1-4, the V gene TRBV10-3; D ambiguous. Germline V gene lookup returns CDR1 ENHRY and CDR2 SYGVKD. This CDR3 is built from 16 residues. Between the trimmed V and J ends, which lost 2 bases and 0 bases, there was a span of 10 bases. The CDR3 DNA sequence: TGTGCCATCAGTGAGACCCCCCCTGCAACTAATGAAAAACTGTTTTTT. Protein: CAISETPPATNEKLFF.

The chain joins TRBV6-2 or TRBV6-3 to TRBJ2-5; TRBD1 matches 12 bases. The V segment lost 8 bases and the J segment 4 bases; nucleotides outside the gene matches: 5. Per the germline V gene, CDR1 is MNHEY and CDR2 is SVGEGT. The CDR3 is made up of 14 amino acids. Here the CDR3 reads CASWDRGRRETQYF. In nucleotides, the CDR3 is TGTGCCAGCTGGGACAGGGGGCGAAGAGAGACCCAGTACTTC.

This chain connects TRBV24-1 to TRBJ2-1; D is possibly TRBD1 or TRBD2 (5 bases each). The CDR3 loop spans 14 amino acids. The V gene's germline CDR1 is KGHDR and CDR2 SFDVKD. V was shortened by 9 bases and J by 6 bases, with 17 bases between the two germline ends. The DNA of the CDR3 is TGTGCCACCGGGGACGGGGCTGTTCGCAATGAGCAGTTCTTC. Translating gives CATGDGAVRNEQFF.

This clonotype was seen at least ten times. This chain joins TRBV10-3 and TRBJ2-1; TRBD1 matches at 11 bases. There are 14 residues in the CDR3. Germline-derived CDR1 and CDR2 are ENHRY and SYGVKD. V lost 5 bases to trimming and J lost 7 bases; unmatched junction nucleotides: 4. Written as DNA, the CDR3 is TGTGCCATCAGTCGGACAGGGGGCGAAAATGAGCAGTTCTTC. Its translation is CAISRTGGENEQFF.

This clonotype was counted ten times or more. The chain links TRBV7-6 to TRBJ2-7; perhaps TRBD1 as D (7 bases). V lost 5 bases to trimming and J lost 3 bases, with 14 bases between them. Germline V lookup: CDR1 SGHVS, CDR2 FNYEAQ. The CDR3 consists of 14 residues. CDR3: CASSQDREVYEQYF. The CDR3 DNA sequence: TGTGCCAGCAGCCAAGACAGGGAGGTCTACGAGCAGTACTTC.